Listed below are T cell receptor beta chains from one sample, sequenced in a study of blood T cells in healthy people across ages. TCRdb analysed the 5' RACE reads with MiXCR anew, one entry per CDR3 protein. In the table there are hundreds of thousands of distinct CDR3 sequences, roughly 50% of which are singletons. The sample taken for sequencing was blood. The source of these receptors is a man aged 55 to 70 in good health. Both conserved end residues are part of each CDR3. A D gene is named only where the DNA matches it firmly. Part of the rows lack a size; the others show once, few, many or a class for expanded clones.

>many|TRBD2|TRBV20-1|TRBJ2-1
TGCAGTGCAACCGTAGCGGGGAACAATGAGCAGTTCTTC
CSATVAGNNEQFF
>-|-|TRBV7-2|TRBJ1-1
TGTGCCAGCAGCCTTAACGGGGGGACTAACACTGAAGCTTTCTTT
CASSLNGGTNTEAFF
>-|-|TRBV29-1|TRBJ1-5
TGCAGCGTTCGTGGAGGGACCGATCAGCCCCAGCATTTT
CSVRGGTDQPQHF
>-|-|TRBV6-6|TRBJ2-2
TGTGCCAGCAGTTACACGAACACCGGGGAGCTGTTTTTT
CASSYTNTGELFF
>-|TRBD2|TRBV7-2|TRBJ2-5
TGTGCCAGCAGCTTACAGCGGGGGCACCGGGAGACCCAGTACTTC
CASSLQRGHRETQYF
>-|-|TRBV12-3/TRBV12-4|TRBJ2-3
TGTGCCAGCAGTTTCGGGTATACGCAGTATTTT
CASSFGYTQYF
>-|-|TRBV6-2/TRBV6-3|TRBJ2-7
TGTGCCAGCAGTTACCGAGGGGCGGGCTACGAGCAGTACTTC
CASSYRGAGYEQYF
>once|-|TRBV5-1|TRBJ1-6
TGCGCCAGCAGCCTAAGAGCAGGTTCCTATAATTCACCCCCCCACTTT
CASSLRAGSYNSPPHF
>-|TRBD1|TRBV10-3|TRBJ2-7
TGTGCCATCAGTGACCCGACAGGGGAAAACTACTACGAGCAGTACTTC
CAISDPTGENYYEQYF
>-|TRBD1|TRBV6-6|TRBJ1-2
TGTGCCAGCAGTTACTCCAGACAGGGGAAGGCCTATGGCTACACCTTC
CASSYSRQGKAYGYTF